The clone carrying this T cell receptor beta chain occurred a few times. Of the isolated RNA, all was reverse transcribed, and so the sequenced material was expressed TCRB transcripts. Assay used: immunoSEQ multiplex PCR; TCRdb lists only in-frame clones, some missing. The sample yields roughly 14,000 clones, less than 50% seen once. The data belong to a study of beta chain features in type 1 diabetes. Germline assignment: CDR1 MNHEY and CDR2 SVGAGI. V lost 4 bases and J lost 5, with 14 bases in between. The CDR3 totals 14 residues. This receptor was identified in a woman between 40 and 50 years old in good health. The genes are TRBV6-5 and TRBJ2-5; D possibly corresponds to TRBD2 (5 bases). Sequencing used stem cell memory CD4+ T cells from blood. CDR3 sequence reads: CASSSLGGRETQYF. CDR3 sequence (DNA): TGTGCCAGCAGTTCTCTCGGAGGTCGGGAGACCCAGTACTTC.